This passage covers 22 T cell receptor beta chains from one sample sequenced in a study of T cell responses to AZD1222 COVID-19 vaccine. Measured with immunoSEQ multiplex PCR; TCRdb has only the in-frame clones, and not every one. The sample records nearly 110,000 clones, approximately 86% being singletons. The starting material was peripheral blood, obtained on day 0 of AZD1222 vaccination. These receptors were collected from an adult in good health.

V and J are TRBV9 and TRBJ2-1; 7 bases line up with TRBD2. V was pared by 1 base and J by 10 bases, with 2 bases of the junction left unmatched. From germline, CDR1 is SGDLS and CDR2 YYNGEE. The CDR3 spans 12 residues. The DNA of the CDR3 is TGTGCCAGCAGCGTACTCGGGGGGGAGCAGTTCTTC. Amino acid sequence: CASSVLGGEQFF.

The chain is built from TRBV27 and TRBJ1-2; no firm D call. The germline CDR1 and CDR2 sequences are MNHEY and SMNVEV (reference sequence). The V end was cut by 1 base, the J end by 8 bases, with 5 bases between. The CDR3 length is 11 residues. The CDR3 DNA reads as TGTGCCAGCAGTTTATACTCCGGCTACACCTTC. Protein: CASSLYSGYTF.

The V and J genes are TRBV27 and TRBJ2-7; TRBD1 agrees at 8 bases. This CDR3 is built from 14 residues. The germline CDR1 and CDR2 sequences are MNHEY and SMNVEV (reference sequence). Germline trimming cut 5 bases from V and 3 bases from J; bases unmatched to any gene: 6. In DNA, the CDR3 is TGTGCCAGCAGTCCCGACAGGGGACTCTACGAGCAGTACTTC. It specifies CASSPDRGLYEQYF.

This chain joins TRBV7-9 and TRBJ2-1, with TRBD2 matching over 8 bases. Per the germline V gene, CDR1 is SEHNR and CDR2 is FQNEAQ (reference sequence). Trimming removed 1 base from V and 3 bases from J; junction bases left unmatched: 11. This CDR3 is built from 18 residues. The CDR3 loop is CASSLVQGLLAGYNEQFF. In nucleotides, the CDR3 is TGTGCCAGCAGCTTAGTTCAGGGCCTCCTAGCGGGCTACAATGAGCAGTTCTTC.

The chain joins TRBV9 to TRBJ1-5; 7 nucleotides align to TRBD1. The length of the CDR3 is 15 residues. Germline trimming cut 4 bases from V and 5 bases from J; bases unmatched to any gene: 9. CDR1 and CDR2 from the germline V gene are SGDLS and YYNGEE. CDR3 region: CASSRTGDRDQPQHF. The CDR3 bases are TGTGCCAGCAGCAGAACAGGGGATAGGGATCAGCCCCAGCATTTT.

CDR3: CASGPSYEQYF. Written as DNA, the CDR3 is TGTGCCAGCGGGCCAAGCTACGAGCAGTACTTC. This chain connects TRBV7-9 to TRBJ2-7, with D unresolved. CDR1 is SEHNR, CDR2 FQNEAQ, per germline (reference sequence). V was trimmed by 8 bases and J by 3 bases, leaving 8 bases between them. The CDR3 sequence is 11 residues long.

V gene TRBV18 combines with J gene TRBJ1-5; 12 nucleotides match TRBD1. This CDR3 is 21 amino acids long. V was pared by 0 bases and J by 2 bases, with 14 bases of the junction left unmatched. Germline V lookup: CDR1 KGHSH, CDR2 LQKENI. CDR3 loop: CASSPPKFRDRGQDGNQPQHF. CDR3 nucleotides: TGTGCCAGCTCACCACCGAAGTTCCGGGACAGGGGGCAGGATGGCAATCAGCCCCAGCATTTT.

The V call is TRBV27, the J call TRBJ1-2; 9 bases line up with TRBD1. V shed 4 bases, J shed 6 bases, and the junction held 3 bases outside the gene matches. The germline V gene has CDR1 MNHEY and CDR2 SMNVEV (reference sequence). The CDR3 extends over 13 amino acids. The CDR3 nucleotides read TGTGCCAGCAGTTCTGGACAGGGGAATGGCTACACCTTC. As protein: CASSSGQGNGYTF.

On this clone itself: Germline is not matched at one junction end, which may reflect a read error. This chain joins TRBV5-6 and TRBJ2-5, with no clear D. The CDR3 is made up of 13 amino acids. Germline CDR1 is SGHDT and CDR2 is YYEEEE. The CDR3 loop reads CASSSIRTQSVDF. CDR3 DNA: TGTGCCAGCAGCTCCATTCGGACCCAGAGCGTGGACTTC.

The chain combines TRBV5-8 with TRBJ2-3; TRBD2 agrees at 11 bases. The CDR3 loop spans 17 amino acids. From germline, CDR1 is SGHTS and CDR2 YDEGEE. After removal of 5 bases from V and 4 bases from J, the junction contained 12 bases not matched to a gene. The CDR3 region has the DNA TGTGCCAGCAGTCGAGATGTAGCGGGAGGGCCCTCAGATACGCAGTATTTT. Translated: CASSRDVAGGPSDTQYF.

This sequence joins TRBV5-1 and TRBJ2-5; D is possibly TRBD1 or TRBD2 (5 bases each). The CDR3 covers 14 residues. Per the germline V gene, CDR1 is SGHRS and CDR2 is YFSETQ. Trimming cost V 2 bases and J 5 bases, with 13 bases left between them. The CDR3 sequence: CASSFGSGLETQYF. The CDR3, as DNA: TGCGCCAGCAGCTTTGGGTCGGGGCTTGAGACCCAGTACTTC.

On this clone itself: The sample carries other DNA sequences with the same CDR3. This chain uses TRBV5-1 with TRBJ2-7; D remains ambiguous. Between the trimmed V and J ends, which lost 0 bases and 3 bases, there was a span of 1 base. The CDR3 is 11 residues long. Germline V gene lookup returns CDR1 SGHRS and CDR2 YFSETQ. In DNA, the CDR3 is TGCGCCAGCAGCTTGGGCTACGAGCAGTACTTC. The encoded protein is CASSLGYEQYF.

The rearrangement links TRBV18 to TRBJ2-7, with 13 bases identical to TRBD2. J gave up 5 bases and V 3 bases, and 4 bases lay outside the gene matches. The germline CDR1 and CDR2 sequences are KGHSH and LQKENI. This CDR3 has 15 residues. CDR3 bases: TGTGCCAGCTCACCTCGGACTAGCGGGGGTGACGAGCAGTACTTC. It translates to CASSPRTSGGDEQYF.

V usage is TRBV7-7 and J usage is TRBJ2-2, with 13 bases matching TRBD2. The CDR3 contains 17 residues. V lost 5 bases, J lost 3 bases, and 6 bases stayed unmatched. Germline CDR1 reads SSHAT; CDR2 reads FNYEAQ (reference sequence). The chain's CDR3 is CASSRGLAGAYTGELFF. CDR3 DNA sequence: TGTGCCAGCAGCAGAGGACTAGCGGGGGCCTACACCGGGGAGCTGTTTTTT.

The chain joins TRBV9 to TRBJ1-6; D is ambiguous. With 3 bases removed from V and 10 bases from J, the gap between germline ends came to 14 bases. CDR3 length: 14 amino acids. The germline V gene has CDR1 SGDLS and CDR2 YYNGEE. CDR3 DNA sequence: TGTGCCAGCAGCGGTGGACTGCAGAGGTCACCCCTCCACTTT. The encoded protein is CASSGGLQRSPLHF.

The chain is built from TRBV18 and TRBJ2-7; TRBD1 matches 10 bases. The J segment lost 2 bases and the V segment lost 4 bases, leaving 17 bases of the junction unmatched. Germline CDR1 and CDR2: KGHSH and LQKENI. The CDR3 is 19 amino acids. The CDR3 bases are TGTGCCAGCTCACTGCTCGGGACAGGGGTTCCCTCTTCTCCCTACGAGCAGTACTTC. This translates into CASSLLGTGVPSSPYEQYF.

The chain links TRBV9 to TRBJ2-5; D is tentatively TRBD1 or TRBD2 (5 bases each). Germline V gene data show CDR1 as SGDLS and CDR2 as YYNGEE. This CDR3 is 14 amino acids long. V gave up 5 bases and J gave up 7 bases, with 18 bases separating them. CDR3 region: CASSAATGGGTQYF. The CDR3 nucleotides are TGTGCCAGCAGTGCCGCTACAGGAGGAGGGACCCAGTACTTC.

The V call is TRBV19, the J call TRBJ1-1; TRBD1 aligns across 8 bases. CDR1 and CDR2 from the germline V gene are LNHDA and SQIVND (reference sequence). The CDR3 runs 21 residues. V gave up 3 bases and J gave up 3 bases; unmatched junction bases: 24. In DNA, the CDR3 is TGTGCCAGTAGTATCGATGAGAGCGCCTGGACAGGGCGAGGGATGGACACTGAAGCTTTCTTT. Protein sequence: CASSIDESAWTGRGMDTEAFF.

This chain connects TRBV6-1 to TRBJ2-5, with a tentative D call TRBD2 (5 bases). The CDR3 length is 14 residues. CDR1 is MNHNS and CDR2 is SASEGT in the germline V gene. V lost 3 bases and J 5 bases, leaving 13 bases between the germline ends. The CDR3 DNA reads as TGTGCCAGCAGTGACGGGATGATATGGGAGACCCAGTACTTC. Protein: CASSDGMIWETQYF.

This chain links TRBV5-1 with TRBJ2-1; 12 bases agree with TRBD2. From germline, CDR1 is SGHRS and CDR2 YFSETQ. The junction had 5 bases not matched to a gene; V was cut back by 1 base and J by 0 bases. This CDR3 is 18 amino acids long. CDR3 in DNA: TGCGCCAGCAGCTTGCGACTAGCGGGGGCCGTCTCCTACAATGAGCAGTTCTTC. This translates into CASSLRLAGAVSYNEQFF.

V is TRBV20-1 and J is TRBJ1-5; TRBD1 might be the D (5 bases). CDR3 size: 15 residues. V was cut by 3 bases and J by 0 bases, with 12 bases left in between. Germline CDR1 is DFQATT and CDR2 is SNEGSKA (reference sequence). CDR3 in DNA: TGCAGTGCTAGTGCTGGGACTTATAGCAATCAGCCCCAGCATTTT. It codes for CSASAGTYSNQPQHF.

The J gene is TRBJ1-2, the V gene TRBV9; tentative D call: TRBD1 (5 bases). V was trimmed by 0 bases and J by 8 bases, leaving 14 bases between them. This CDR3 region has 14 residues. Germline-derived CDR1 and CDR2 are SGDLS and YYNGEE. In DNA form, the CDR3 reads TGTGCCAGCAGCGTAGCGTCGGGGGTTAGGGGCTACACCTTC. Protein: CASSVASGVRGYTF.